Listed here is a single T cell receptor (beta chain). This clonotype was detected many times. The antigen this receptor binds is unknown. No base quality information exists; no much larger clone differs at one position. CDR3 length: 13 amino acids, cysteine to phenylalanine. The sequence is cut down to CDR3 DNA, 39 bases in frame from base 1. V gives up 4 bases and J gives up 5 bases, and the segment between their germline ends measures 10 bases. All donors were healthy Caucasians. Three pairs of female monozygotic twins, all aged roughly 18 to 30 years, made up the twin cohort. Positive isolation kits from Invitrogen were used to isolate CD4+ and CD8+ T cell populations. The library came from 5' RACE. The listed sequencing device is Illumina HiSeq 2000. Template switching introduced a universal primer binding site; the final cDNA contained a unique molecular identifier, enabling accurate counting of TCR cDNA molecules. First-strand cDNA for TCR alpha and beta chains was synthesized from specific primers in the conserved constant-segment region. To control for contamination, each cDNA library was double barcoded with a SMART-Mk sample barcode plus Illumina barcodes. Two successive PCR steps introduced TruSeq adapter sequences along with Illumina sample barcodes. The TCR alpha and beta cDNA libraries were sequenced on the Illumina HiSeq platform using custom primers. The paper's processing steps were these. MiGEC processed the raw reads to extract unique molecular identifiers, while MiXCR was used to determine the CDR3 positions. Recombination models were inferred per individual with the repgenHMM and IGoR tools using an EM algorithm. Shared clonotype analysis was performed with the tcR package in R, normalizing sharing by the product of cloneset sizes. Out-of-frame nonproductive sequences were analyzed to study raw recombination free of thymic and clonal selection effects. The raw public data were reprocessed by TCRdb itself: fastp quality trimming at Q25, MiXCR clonotype calling, in-frame beta chains only. Identical CDR3 proteins give one entry, which carries the most common genes and DNA. TCRdb, not the authors, supplied the V and J calls. For this sample there are 450,000 or so distinct CDR3 sequences; roughly an eighth appear just once. The top ten hold 0.8% to 1% of the sample.

This sample was taken from a study of identical twins (dated by TCRdb to 2016 to 2017). About the full investigation: TCR alpha and beta repertoires from monozygotic twins, unrelated adults of various ages and cord blood were deep-sequenced to test whether fetal clonotypes persist. Replicate twin experiments were performed at different times using different library preparation protocols to rule out contamination.

Overall results and qualifications from the work: The excess sharing between twins in beta out-of-frame sequences was weaker because fewer shared sequences reduced the signal-to-noise ratio. Abundant cord blood beta clonotypes carried fewer insertions; young adult naive repertoires showed a weaker similar trend, while memory repertoires showed none. Recombination models systematically underestimated out-of-frame TCR alpha sharing in monozygotic twins but agreed with sharing between unrelated individuals. Because the same donors could not be followed over many years, conclusions were based on cross-sectional statistical analysis. Out-of-frame TCR alpha sequences shared between twins showed an excess of low generation-probability sequences compared with coincidental sharing between unrelated individuals. Invariant T cells such as MAIT and iNKT could partly confound zero-insertion analyses, though diverse VJ usage argued against this for most clonotypes.

This sample also belongs to another study, concerning yellow fever vaccine responses in identical twins. The second paper states: According to the authors, the vaccine-induced T cell response in identical twins seemed to be partly convergent and partly specific to each individual. Focusing on identical twins, the study followed the T cell clones that responded to the vaccine, and did so with precision.

The chain was built from TRBV12-3 or TRBV12-4 and TRBJ2-3, with the identity of the D gene unclear. The sequencing sample was made of CD4+ T cells sorted from blood. The clonotype comes from a woman aged 18-30 years in good health. In nucleotides, the sequence is TGTGCCAGCAGTTATGCGGTTCAAGATACGCAGTATTTT. Translated, this is CASSYAVQDTQYF.